This TCR beta chain was retrieved from a study of T cell responses to AZD1222 COVID-19 vaccine. Measured with immunoSEQ multiplex PCR; TCRdb has only the in-frame clones, and not every one. The sample contains under 150,000 clones, 75% to 85% of which appear only once. Sequenced material: peripheral blood, taken 28 days after the second AZD1222 dose. The sequence was collected from an adult who received the AZD1222 COVID-19 vaccine.

CDR3 sequence: CASTGSTDTQYF. In nucleotides, the CDR3 is TGTGCCAGCACAGGGAGCACAGATACGCAGTATTTT. The rearrangement uses TRBV9 and TRBJ2-3; D possibly corresponds to TRBD1 (5 bases). The ends were cut back, 6 bases at V and 0 bases at J, with 5 bases in the middle. The CDR3 is 12 amino acids. Germline V CDR1 and CDR2: SGDLS, YYNGEE.